Here is one TCR beta chain with its context. The PCR employed 60 Vbeta primers together with 13 Jbeta primers. Generated by immunoSEQ multiplex PCR, the TCRdb table keeps only in-frame clones and is missing some. This sample's table reports tens of thousands of clones. The CDR3 totals 12 residues. The V gene lost 3 bases and the J gene lost 7 bases, with 6 bases spanning the gap. CDR1 is LNHDA and CDR2 is SQIVND in the germline V gene (reference sequence). This sample is drawn from a study of cytomegalovirus exposure and HLA in healthy donors. The chain carries TRBV19 and TRBJ1-4, with D maybe TRBD1 (5 bases). This TCR came from a woman aged 25-40 years in good health and CMV-seronegative. Input material: PBMCs. The CDR3 sequence is CASSIRGEKLFF. DNA for the CDR3: TGTGCCAGTAGTATTAGGGGTGAAAAACTGTTTTTT.